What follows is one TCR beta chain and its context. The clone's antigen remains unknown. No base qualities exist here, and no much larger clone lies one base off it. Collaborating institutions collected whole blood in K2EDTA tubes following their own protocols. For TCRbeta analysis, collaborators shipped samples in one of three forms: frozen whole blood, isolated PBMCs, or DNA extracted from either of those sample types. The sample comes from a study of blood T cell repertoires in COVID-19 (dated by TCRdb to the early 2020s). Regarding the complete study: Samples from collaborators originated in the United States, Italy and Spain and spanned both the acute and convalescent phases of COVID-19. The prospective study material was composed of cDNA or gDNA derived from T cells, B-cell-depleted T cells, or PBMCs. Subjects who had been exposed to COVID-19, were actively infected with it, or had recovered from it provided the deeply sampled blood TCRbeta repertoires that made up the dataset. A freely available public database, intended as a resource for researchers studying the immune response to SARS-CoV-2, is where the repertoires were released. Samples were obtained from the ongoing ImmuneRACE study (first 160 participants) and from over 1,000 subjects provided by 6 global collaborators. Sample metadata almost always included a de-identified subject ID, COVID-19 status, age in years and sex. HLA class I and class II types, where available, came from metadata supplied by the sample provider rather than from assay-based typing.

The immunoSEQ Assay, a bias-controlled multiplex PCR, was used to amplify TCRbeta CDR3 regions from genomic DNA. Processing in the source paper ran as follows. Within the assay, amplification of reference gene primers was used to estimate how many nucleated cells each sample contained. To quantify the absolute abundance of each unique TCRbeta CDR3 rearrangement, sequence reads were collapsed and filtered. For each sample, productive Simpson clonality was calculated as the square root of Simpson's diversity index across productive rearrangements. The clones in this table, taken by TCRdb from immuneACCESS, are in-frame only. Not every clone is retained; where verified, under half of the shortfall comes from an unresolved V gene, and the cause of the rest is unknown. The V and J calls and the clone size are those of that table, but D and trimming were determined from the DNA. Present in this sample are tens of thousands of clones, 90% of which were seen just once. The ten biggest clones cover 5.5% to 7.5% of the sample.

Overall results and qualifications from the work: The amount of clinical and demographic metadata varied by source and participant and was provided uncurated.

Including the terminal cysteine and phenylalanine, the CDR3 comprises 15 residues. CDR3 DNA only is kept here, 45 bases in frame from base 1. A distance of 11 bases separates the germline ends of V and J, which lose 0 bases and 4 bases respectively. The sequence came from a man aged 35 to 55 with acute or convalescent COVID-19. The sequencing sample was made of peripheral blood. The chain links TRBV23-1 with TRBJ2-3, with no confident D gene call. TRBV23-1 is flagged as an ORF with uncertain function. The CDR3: CASSQSFFAADTQYF. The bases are TGCGCCAGCAGTCAATCGTTTTTTGCGGCAGATACGCAGTATTTT.